These T cell receptor beta chains were read from a single sample in a study of T cell responses to AZD1222 COVID-19 vaccine. TCRdb's copy holds only in-frame clones and misses some; the assay was immunoSEQ multiplex PCR. In the table there are some 110,000 clones, roughly 93% of which are singletons. The sequenced sample was peripheral blood, obtained on day 0 of AZD1222 vaccination. Every receptor here comes from an adult in good health. Both conserved end residues are part of each CDR3. The D gene is left open where the match is weak. The size field is filled for only some rows; it gives once, few, many or a size class.

V gene: TRBV10-3; D gene: .; clone size: .; J gene: TRBJ1-2; CDR3 protein: CAISGEDSTNYGYTF; CDR3 DNA: TGTGCCATCAGTGGAGAGGACAGTACTAACTATGGCTACACCTTC
V gene: TRBV19; D gene: TRBD1; clone size: once; J gene: TRBJ1-1; CDR3 protein: CASETGPNTEAFF; CDR3 DNA: TGTGCCAGTGAGACAGGGCCGAACACTGAAGCTTTCTTT
V gene: TRBV6-5; D gene: .; clone size: .; J gene: TRBJ1-5; CDR3 protein: CASSDVGNQPQHF; CDR3 DNA: TGTGCCAGCAGCGACGTGGGGAATCAGCCCCAGCATTTT
V gene: TRBV2; D gene: .; clone size: .; J gene: TRBJ1-4; CDR3 protein: CASSESELASIGGKLFF; CDR3 DNA: TGTGCCAGCAGTGAAAGTGAACTTGCATCTATCGGTGGAAAACTGTTTTTT
V gene: TRBV28; D gene: .; clone size: .; J gene: TRBJ1-3; CDR3 protein: CASSPTGRDNTIYF; CDR3 DNA: TGTGCCAGCAGCCCAACAGGGAGGGATAACACCATATATTTT
V gene: TRBV9; D gene: TRBD1; clone size: .; J gene: TRBJ1-3; CDR3 protein: CASSVRGTAGNTIYF; CDR3 DNA: TGTGCCAGCAGTGTAAGGGGGACAGCCGGAAACACCATATATTTT
V gene: TRBV6-5; D gene: .; clone size: .; J gene: TRBJ1-6; CDR3 protein: CNALDSPLHF; CDR3 DNA: TGTAACGCCTTGGATTCACCCCTCCACTTT
V gene: TRBV3-1/TRBV3-2; D gene: .; clone size: .; J gene: TRBJ2-5; CDR3 protein: CASSQDLASSQLYF; CDR3 DNA: TGTGCCAGCAGCCAAGATCTGGCGTCTAGCCAACTGTACTTC
V gene: TRBV4-2; D gene: TRBD2; clone size: .; J gene: TRBJ2-5; CDR3 protein: CASSQEGGRGGRETQYF; CDR3 DNA: TGTGCCAGCAGCCAAGAAGGCGGGCGGGGGGGCCGAGAGACCCAGTACTTC
V gene: TRBV12-3/TRBV12-4; D gene: .; clone size: .; J gene: TRBJ1-2; CDR3 protein: CASPGPWGGYTF; CDR3 DNA: TGTGCCAGCCCCGGTCCCTGGGGAGGCTACACCTTC
V gene: TRBV12-3/TRBV12-4; D gene: .; clone size: .; J gene: TRBJ1-5; CDR3 protein: CASTREFNQPQHF; CDR3 DNA: TGTGCCAGCACCCGGGAGTTCAATCAGCCCCAGCATTTT
V gene: TRBV30; D gene: TRBD2; clone size: .; J gene: TRBJ2-3; CDR3 protein: CAWSVLERGSTDTQYF; CDR3 DNA: TGTGCCTGGAGTGTACTGGAGCGGGGAAGCACAGATACGCAGTATTTT
V gene: TRBV3-1/TRBV3-2; D gene: .; clone size: .; J gene: TRBJ2-2; CDR3 protein: CASSQEEGTGELFF; CDR3 DNA: TGTGCCAGCAGCCAAGAAGAGGGCACCGGGGAGCTGTTTTTT
V gene: TRBV3-1/TRBV3-2; D gene: .; clone size: .; J gene: TRBJ1-3; CDR3 protein: CASSQDRISGNTIYF; CDR3 DNA: TGTGCCAGCAGCCAAGATCGGATCTCTGGAAACACCATATATTTT
V gene: TRBV5-1; D gene: TRBD1; clone size: .; J gene: TRBJ1-2; CDR3 protein: CASSSQGQGAGYGYTF; CDR3 DNA: TGCGCCAGCAGCTCCCAAGGACAGGGGGCAGGCTATGGCTACACCTTC
V gene: TRBV3-1/TRBV3-2; D gene: TRBD1; clone size: .; J gene: TRBJ1-4; CDR3 protein: CASSHGTANEKLFF; CDR3 DNA: TGTGCCAGCAGCCACGGGACAGCAAATGAAAAACTGTTTTTT
V gene: TRBV7-2; D gene: .; clone size: .; J gene: TRBJ1-2; CDR3 protein: CASSPQRSTNYGYTF; CDR3 DNA: TGTGCCAGCAGCCCCCAGCGGTCCACTAACTATGGCTACACCTTC
V gene: TRBV30; D gene: TRBD1; clone size: .; J gene: TRBJ2-3; CDR3 protein: CAWSAGIGQGATDTQYF; CDR3 DNA: TGTGCCTGGAGTGCGGGGATTGGACAGGGGGCAACAGATACGCAGTATTTT
V gene: TRBV5-1; D gene: TRBD2; clone size: .; J gene: TRBJ2-7; CDR3 protein: CASSLGTSLSYEQYF; CDR3 DNA: TGCGCCAGCAGCCTCGGGACTAGCCTTTCCTACGAGCAGTACTTC
V gene: TRBV10-3; D gene: TRBD1; clone size: .; J gene: TRBJ1-2; CDR3 protein: CAISEAQGGYGYTF; CDR3 DNA: TGTGCCATCAGTGAGGCACAGGGGGGTTATGGCTACACCTTC
V gene: TRBV3-1/TRBV3-2; D gene: TRBD1; clone size: .; J gene: TRBJ1-2; CDR3 protein: CASSRLRDSGYTF; CDR3 DNA: TGTGCCAGCAGCCGCCTCAGGGACAGTGGCTACACCTTC
V gene: TRBV5-6; D gene: .; clone size: .; J gene: TRBJ1-2; CDR3 protein: CASSFTGVYNYGYTF; CDR3 DNA: TGTGCCAGCAGCTTTACGGGAGTATATAACTATGGCTACACCTTC
V gene: TRBV7-3; D gene: TRBD1; clone size: .; J gene: TRBJ1-2; CDR3 protein: CASSFPGQGLDGYTF; CDR3 DNA: TGTGCCAGCAGCTTTCCGGGACAGGGGTTGGATGGCTACACCTTC
V gene: TRBV19; D gene: .; clone size: .; J gene: TRBJ1-1; CDR3 protein: CASSKLNTEAFF; CDR3 DNA: TGTGCCAGTAGTAAGTTGAACACTGAAGCTTTCTTT
V gene: TRBV7-2; D gene: .; clone size: .; J gene: TRBJ2-2; CDR3 protein: CASSWLAGELFF; CDR3 DNA: TGTGCCAGCAGCTGGCTGGCCGGGGAGCTGTTTTTT
V gene: TRBV2; D gene: .; clone size: .; J gene: TRBJ1-1; CDR3 protein: CASREDKLVAFF; CDR3 DNA: TGTGCCAGCAGGGAAGACAAGCTAGTAGCTTTCTTT
V gene: TRBV18; D gene: .; clone size: .; J gene: TRBJ1-4; CDR3 protein: CASWRPAGGEKLFF; CDR3 DNA: TGTGCCAGCTGGCGGCCCGCAGGCGGGGAAAAACTGTTTTTT
V gene: TRBV5-4; D gene: .; clone size: .; J gene: TRBJ2-3; CDR3 protein: CASSSKYTDTQYF; CDR3 DNA: TGTGCCAGCAGCTCAAAGTACACAGATACGCAGTATTTT
V gene: TRBV18; D gene: .; clone size: .; J gene: TRBJ1-4; CDR3 protein: CASSPFSRDNNEKLFF; CDR3 DNA: TGTGCCAGCTCACCGTTCAGCCGGGACAATAATGAAAAACTGTTTTTT
V gene: TRBV28; D gene: .; clone size: .; J gene: TRBJ1-5; CDR3 protein: CASGGYSNQPQHF; CDR3 DNA: TGTGCCAGCGGGGGTTATAGCAATCAGCCCCAGCATTTT
V gene: TRBV3-1/TRBV3-2; D gene: .; clone size: .; J gene: TRBJ1-3; CDR3 protein: CASSPGTSGNTIYF; CDR3 DNA: TGTGCCAGCAGCCCCGGGACATCTGGAAACACCATATATTTT
V gene: TRBV2; D gene: TRBD1; clone size: .; J gene: TRBJ1-3; CDR3 protein: CASSEGRGPLNTIYF; CDR3 DNA: TGTGCCAGCAGTGAGGGCAGGGGGCCGTTAAACACCATATATTTT
V gene: TRBV5-5; D gene: TRBD1; clone size: .; J gene: TRBJ1-1; CDR3 protein: CASSLLGQGNTEAFF; CDR3 DNA: TGTGCCAGCAGCTTGCTCGGACAGGGGAACACTGAAGCTTTCTTT
V gene: TRBV7-9; D gene: TRBD1; clone size: once; J gene: TRBJ1-3; CDR3 protein: CASSHRDRVYTIYF; CDR3 DNA: TGTGCCAGCAGCCACCGGGACAGGGTGTACACCATATATTTT
V gene: TRBV6-5; D gene: .; clone size: once; J gene: TRBJ1-2; CDR3 protein: CASTYRREGYTF; CDR3 DNA: TGTGCCAGCACCTACCGACGGGAAGGCTACACCTTC
V gene: TRBV7-9; D gene: .; clone size: .; J gene: TRBJ2-3; CDR3 protein: CASSLGYYVGGDTQYF; CDR3 DNA: TGTGCCAGCAGCTTAGGGTATTACGTGGGGGGAGATACGCAGTATTTT
V gene: TRBV6-5; D gene: .; clone size: once; J gene: TRBJ2-5; CDR3 protein: CASSRTDRETQYF; CDR3 DNA: TGTGCCAGCAGCAGGACAGACCGGGAGACCCAGTACTTC
V gene: TRBV11-3; D gene: .; clone size: .; J gene: TRBJ2-1; CDR3 protein: CASSDRVSGEQFF; CDR3 DNA: TGTGCCAGCAGCGATCGGGTTTCTGGGGAGCAGTTCTTC
V gene: TRBV5-1; D gene: .; clone size: .; J gene: TRBJ1-2; CDR3 protein: CASSIDPNYGYTF; CDR3 DNA: TGCGCCAGCAGCATAGACCCTAACTATGGCTACACCTTC
V gene: TRBV28; D gene: TRBD1; clone size: .; J gene: TRBJ1-2; CDR3 protein: CASSWDRDSIGYTF; CDR3 DNA: TGTGCCAGCAGTTGGGACAGGGATTCTATCGGCTACACCTTC
V gene: TRBV7-6; D gene: .; clone size: .; J gene: TRBJ2-1; CDR3 protein: CASSLLTGLGYNEQFF; CDR3 DNA: TGTGCCAGCAGCTTGCTTACGGGACTTGGGTACAATGAGCAGTTCTTC
V gene: TRBV7-7; D gene: .; clone size: .; J gene: TRBJ1-6; CDR3 protein: CASSLDRSSPLHF; CDR3 DNA: TGTGCTAGCAGCTTAGATCGGAGTTCACCCCTCCACTTT
V gene: TRBV6-1; D gene: .; clone size: .; J gene: TRBJ1-1; CDR3 protein: CASSEAPDTEAFF; CDR3 DNA: TGTGCCAGCAGTGAAGCGCCAGACACTGAAGCTTTCTTT
V gene: TRBV25-1; D gene: TRBD2; clone size: .; J gene: TRBJ2-1; CDR3 protein: CATGLAGVGEQFF; CDR3 DNA: TGTGCCACGGGACTAGCGGGAGTGGGTGAGCAGTTCTTC
V gene: TRBV10-3; D gene: .; clone size: .; J gene: TRBJ1-2; CDR3 protein: CAISEMEDRAF; CDR3 DNA: TGTGCCATCAGTGAAATGGAGGATCGCGCCTTC
V gene: TRBV28; D gene: .; clone size: .; J gene: TRBJ1-3; CDR3 protein: CASSLGGTGNTIYF; CDR3 DNA: TGTGCCAGCAGTTTGGGAGGGACTGGAAACACCATATATTTT
V gene: TRBV5-6; D gene: .; clone size: .; J gene: TRBJ1-3; CDR3 protein: CASSLFASSGNTIYF; CDR3 DNA: TGTGCCAGCAGCTTGTTCGCCAGCTCTGGAAACACCATATATTTT
V gene: TRBV6-5; D gene: TRBD1; clone size: .; J gene: TRBJ2-6; CDR3 protein: CASRGTASGANVLTF; CDR3 DNA: TGTGCCAGCAGGGGGACAGCATCTGGGGCCAACGTCCTGACTTTC